This record concerns one T cell receptor beta chain sequence. This specimen belongs to a study of blood T cell repertoires in COVID-19. Germline V gene lookup returns CDR1 SGHNT and CDR2 YYREEE (reference sequence). This CDR3 spans 14 amino acids. V dropped 4 bases and J dropped 0 bases, with 8 bases sitting between them. Repertoires were generated with immunoSEQ multiplex PCR, while TCRdb's copy carries only in-frame clones and drops some. The sample shows roughly 300,000 clones, around 86% of them seen only once. The specimen was peripheral blood. The origin of this receptor is a woman aged 55-69 years with active or convalescent COVID-19. V and J are TRBV5-4 and TRBJ1-3; D is unclear. The CDR3 DNA sequence: TGTGCCAGCAGCCCGGGGATCTCTGGAAACACCATATATTTT. Translated: CASSPGISGNTIYF.